Listed below are T cell receptor beta chains from one sample, sequenced in a study of blood T cells in healthy people across ages. TCRdb passed the 5' RACE reads through MiXCR, listing each CDR3 protein once. The sample contains hundreds of thousands of distinct CDR3 sequences, 45% to 50% of which appear only once. The specimen was blood. The origin of the receptors is a woman aged 55-70 years in good health. Each CDR3 is given with its conserved first and last residue. A D gene is named only where the DNA matches it firmly. For some rows the clone size is stated as once, few or many, or as a class when expanded; others skip it.

TRBV24-1	few	TRBJ2-3	TRBD2	TGTGCCACCAGTGACCCATCGACTAGCGGGAGGGGAAGCGGTACGCAGTATTTT	CATSDPSTSGRGSGTQYF
TRBV7-8	NA	TRBJ1-2	NA	TGTGCCAGCAGCTTACGCTCGGATTCAGGGAAACACTATGGCTACACCTTC	CASSLRSDSGKHYGYTF
TRBV2	few	TRBJ1-2	TRBD1	TGTGCCAGCAGCGCCGGGACAGGGAACTATGGCTACACCTTC	CASSAGTGNYGYTF
TRBV2	many	TRBJ2-7	NA	TGTGCCAGCAGTGTGGACAGTTCCTACGAGCAGTACTTC	CASSVDSSYEQYF
TRBV5-1	NA	TRBJ2-7	NA	TGCGCCAGCAGCTGGGATCAGGGTGAGCAGTACTTC	CASSWDQGEQYF
TRBV5-1	few	TRBJ2-3	TRBD1	TGCGCCAGCATGGCAGGGGGCCAAGTCACAGATACGCAGTATTTT	CASMAGGQVTDTQYF
TRBV5-6	NA	TRBJ2-1	NA	TGTGCCAGCAGCTTGGATCTAGGGCACTACAATGAGCAGTTCTTC	CASSLDLGHYNEQFF
TRBV5-6	NA	TRBJ2-7	NA	TGTGCCAGCAGCTTATCCGGGAGAAAACACAATGAGCAGTACTTC	CASSLSGRKHNEQYF
TRBV2	NA	TRBJ2-5	NA	TGTGCCAGCAGTGCGAACTTTCAAGAGACCCAGTACTTC	CASSANFQETQYF
TRBV5-1	NA	TRBJ2-7	NA	TGCGCCAGCAGCTCCGGATCCCAGGGCATTTACTACGAGCAGTACTTC	CASSSGSQGIYYEQYF
TRBV20-1	NA	TRBJ2-4	NA	NA	CSARVAGGNIRYF
TRBV4-1	NA	TRBJ2-7	TRBD2	TGCGCCAGCAGCCGTGACTCAGCGGGAGGGAGAGAGCAGTACTTC	CASSRDSAGGREQYF
TRBV15	NA	TRBJ2-3	TRBD1	TGTGCCACCAGTGGCAGGACAGGCTCCGATGGTACGCAGTATTTT	CATSGRTGSDGTQYF
TRBV11-2	few	TRBJ2-3	NA	TGTGCCAGCAGCTTCTGGCAGGTCACAGATACGCAGTATTTT	CASSFWQVTDTQYF
TRBV10-3	NA	TRBJ1-1	NA	TGTGCCATCAGGAACAGGGCCCAAGGACACACTGAAGCTTTCTTT	CAIRNRAQGHTEAFF
TRBV6-2/TRBV6-3	NA	TRBJ1-2	NA	TGTGCCAGCAGGGACATAAACTATGGCTACACCTTC	CASRDINYGYTF
TRBV4-3	NA	TRBJ2-7	TRBD2	TGCGCCAGCAGCCAAACGACTAGCGGGACTTACAATGAGCAGTACTTC	CASSQTTSGTYNEQYF
TRBV20-1	NA	TRBJ2-1	NA	TGCAGTGCTAGACCCGACCCGGGACGATTTGAGCAGTTCTTC	CSARPDPGRFEQFF
TRBV28	few	TRBJ2-3	NA	TGTGCCAGCAGTGCCTCAACTACGAGCACAGATACGCAGTATTTT	CASSASTTSTDTQYF
TRBV6-2/TRBV6-3	few	TRBJ2-4	TRBD1	TGTGCCAGCAGTCACGCCGACAGGGGCGCCAAAAACATTCAGTACTTC	CASSHADRGAKNIQYF
TRBV2	NA	TRBJ2-1	NA	TGTGCCGGCAGTGTCCCAGTTCCCAATGAGCAGTTCTTC	CAGSVPVPNEQFF
TRBV7-9	few	TRBJ2-3	NA	TGTGCCAGCCTACTACTGGGAACGGAACGGGATACGCAGTATTTT	CASLLLGTERDTQYF
TRBV20-1	NA	TRBJ2-1	NA	TGCAGTGCTAGGGGGGCGACAGACGGTGAGCAGTTCTTC	CSARGATDGEQFF
TRBV3-1	NA	TRBJ2-7	NA	TGTGCCAGCAGCCCCCATCAGGGAAAAGCCGAGCAGTACTTC	CASSPHQGKAEQYF
TRBV7-3	few	TRBJ2-1	NA	TGTGCCAGCAGCTTAAGCAGAGGACCTCTCAATGAGCAGTTCTTC	CASSLSRGPLNEQFF
TRBV4-2	NA	TRBJ2-7	TRBD2	TGTGCCAGCAGGGGTGGCGGGAGGTCCTACGAGCAGTACTTC	CASRGGGRSYEQYF
TRBV27	once	TRBJ2-6	NA	TGTGCCAGCAGTACACTTCCGGGACGGACCCCTGGGGCCAACGTCCTGACTTTC	CASSTLPGRTPGANVLTF
TRBV5-1	NA	TRBJ2-7	NA	TGCGCCAACAGCTTGGACCACTACGAGCAGTACTTC	CANSLDHYEQYF
TRBV28	few	TRBJ2-5	NA	TGTGCCAGCGGAGTGACCGAGGAAGAGACCCAGTACTTC	CASGVTEEETQYF
TRBV7-2	few	TRBJ2-5	NA	TGTGCCAGCGGATGGGGCTTCGAGACCCAGTACTTC	CASGWGFETQYF
TRBV2	NA	TRBJ2-2	NA	TGTGCCAGCAGCCCTCACTTCGGGGAGCTGTTTTTT	CASSPHFGELFF
TRBV5-1	few	TRBJ2-5	NA	TGCGCCAGCAGCTTGGGACGAGAAGAGACCCAGTACTTC	CASSLGREETQYF
TRBV20-1	NA	TRBJ2-7	TRBD2	TGCAGTGCCAGTACGTCCCTAGCGGGAGGGCCGGTAGACGAGCAGTACTTC	CSASTSLAGGPVDEQYF
TRBV10-3	NA	TRBJ2-5	TRBD2	TGTGCCATCAGTGAGTCTGGCCGGGAGGGCGAGACCCAGTACTTC	CAISESGREGETQYF
TRBV10-3	NA	TRBJ1-2	NA	TGTGCCATCAGTGATATTCAGGGTGCTAACCATGGCTACACCTTC	CAISDIQGANHGYTF
TRBV27	NA	TRBJ1-2	NA	TGTGCCAGCAGTTTATCGGGGGCGCCGGGTGGCTACACCTTC	CASSLSGAPGGYTF
TRBV6-2/TRBV6-3	NA	TRBJ2-7	NA	TGTGCCAGCAGTTACTCTCGGGATTTCGGCAATGAGCAGTACTTC	CASSYSRDFGNEQYF
TRBV11-2	few	TRBJ2-7	NA	TGTGCCAGCAGCCAAACGAGGGGAACCGAGCAGTACTTC	CASSQTRGTEQYF
TRBV6-5	NA	TRBJ2-5	NA	TGTGCCAGCAGCCAGGGACGGGTCACAGAGACCCAGTACTTC	CASSQGRVTETQYF
TRBV10-3	NA	TRBJ2-7	TRBD2	TGTACCATCAGACCCGCTAGCGGCTCCTACAATGAGCAGTACTTC	CTIRPASGSYNEQYF
TRBV20-1	NA	TRBJ2-5	NA	TGCAGTGCTAGGCACCAGGGGTGGTTTGAAGAGACCCAGTACTTC	CSARHQGWFEETQYF
TRBV20-1	NA	TRBJ1-4	NA	TGCAGTGCTATGATTAATGAAAAACTGTTTTTT	CSAMINEKLFF
TRBV7-2	NA	TRBJ2-1	TRBD1	TGTGCCAGCAGCTTAGAGGCCCAAACAGGGGGCTACAATGAGCAGTTCTTC	CASSLEAQTGGYNEQFF
TRBV14	NA	TRBJ1-3	NA	TGTGCCAGCAGCCAACGTGGGGGGCTTGGTGGAAACACCATATATTTT	CASSQRGGLGGNTIYF
TRBV2	many	TRBJ2-5	NA	TGTGCCAGCAGGCGGGACGGTCAGGGCCAAGAGACCCAGTACTTC	CASRRDGQGQETQYF
TRBV28	NA	TRBJ2-7	NA	TGTGCCAGCAGTTTGAGCGGAGCCCTATACGAGCAGTACTTC	CASSLSGALYEQYF
TRBV28	NA	TRBJ2-1	TRBD2	TGTGCCAGCGGGGCGGGAGCCCCCTTCGATGAGCAGTTCTTC	CASGAGAPFDEQFF
TRBV5-6	many	TRBJ2-5	NA	TGTGCCAGCAGCTTGGGTACAATGGGAGAGACCCAGTACTTC	CASSLGTMGETQYF
TRBV5-1	few	TRBJ2-3	TRBD2	TGCGCCAGCAGCTTGGAAGGAGCGGGAGATTTGGATACGCAGTATTTT	CASSLEGAGDLDTQYF
TRBV6-1	once	TRBJ2-7	NA	TGTGCCAGCAGACGCGCGGTTAGCGAGCAGTACTTC	CASRRAVSEQYF